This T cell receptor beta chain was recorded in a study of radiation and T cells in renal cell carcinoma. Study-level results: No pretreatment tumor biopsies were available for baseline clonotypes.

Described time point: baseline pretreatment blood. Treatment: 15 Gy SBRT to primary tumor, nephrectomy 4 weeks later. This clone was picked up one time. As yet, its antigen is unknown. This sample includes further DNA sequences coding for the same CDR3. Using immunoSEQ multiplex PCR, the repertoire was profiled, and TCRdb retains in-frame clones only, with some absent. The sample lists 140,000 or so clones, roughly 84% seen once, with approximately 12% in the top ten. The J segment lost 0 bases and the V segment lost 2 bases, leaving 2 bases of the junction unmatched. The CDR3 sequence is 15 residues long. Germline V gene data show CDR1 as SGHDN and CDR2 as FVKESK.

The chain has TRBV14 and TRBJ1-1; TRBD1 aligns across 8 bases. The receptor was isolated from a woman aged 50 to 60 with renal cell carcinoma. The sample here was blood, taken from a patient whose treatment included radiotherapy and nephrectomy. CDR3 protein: CASSQLTGVNTEAFF. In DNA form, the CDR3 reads TGTGCCAGCAGCCAACTGACAGGGGTGAACACTGAAGCTTTCTTT. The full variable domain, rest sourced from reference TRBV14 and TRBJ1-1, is EAGVTQFPSHSVIEKGQTVTLRCDPISGHDNLYWYRRVMGKEIKFLLHFVKESKQDESGMPNNRFLAERTGGTYSTLKVQPAELEDSGVYFCASSQLTGVNTEAFFGQGTRLTVV.